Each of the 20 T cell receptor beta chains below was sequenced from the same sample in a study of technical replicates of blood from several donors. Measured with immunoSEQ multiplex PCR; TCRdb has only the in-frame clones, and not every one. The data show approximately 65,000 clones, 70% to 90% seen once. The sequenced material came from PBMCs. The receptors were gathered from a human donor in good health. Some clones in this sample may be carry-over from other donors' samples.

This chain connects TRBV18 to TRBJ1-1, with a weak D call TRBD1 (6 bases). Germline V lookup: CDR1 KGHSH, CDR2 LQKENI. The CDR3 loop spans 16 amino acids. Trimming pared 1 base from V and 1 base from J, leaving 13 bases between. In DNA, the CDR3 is TGTGCCAGCTCACCACGAATCTTACAGGGGAACACTGAAGCTTTCTTT. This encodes CASSPRILQGNTEAFF.

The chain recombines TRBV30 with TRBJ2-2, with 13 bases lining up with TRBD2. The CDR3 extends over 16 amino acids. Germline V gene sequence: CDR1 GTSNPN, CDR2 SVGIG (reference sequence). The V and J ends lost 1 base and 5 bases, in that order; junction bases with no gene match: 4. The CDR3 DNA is TGTGCCTGGAGTGGACTAGCGGGAGGAATGACCGGGGAGCTGTTTTTT. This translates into CAWSGLAGGMTGELFF.

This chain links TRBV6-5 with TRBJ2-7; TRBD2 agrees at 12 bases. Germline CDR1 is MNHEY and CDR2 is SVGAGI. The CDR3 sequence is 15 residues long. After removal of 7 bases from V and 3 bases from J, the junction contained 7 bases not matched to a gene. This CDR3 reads CASKFGLAGFYEQYF. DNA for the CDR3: TGTGCCAGCAAATTTGGACTAGCGGGGTTCTACGAGCAGTACTTC.

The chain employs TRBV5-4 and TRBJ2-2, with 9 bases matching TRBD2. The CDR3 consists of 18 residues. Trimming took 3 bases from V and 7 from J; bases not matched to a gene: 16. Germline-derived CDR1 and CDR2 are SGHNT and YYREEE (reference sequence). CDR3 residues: CASSSSPLAGPTNGELFF. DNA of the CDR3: TGTGCCAGCAGCTCCTCCCCCCTAGCGGGGCCAACGAACGGGGAGCTGTTTTTT.

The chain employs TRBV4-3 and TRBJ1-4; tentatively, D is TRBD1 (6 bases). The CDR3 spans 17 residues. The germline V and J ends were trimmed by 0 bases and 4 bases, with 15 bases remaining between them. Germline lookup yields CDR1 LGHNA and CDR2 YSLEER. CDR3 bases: TGCGCCAGCAGCCAAGATCAACAGGGAGGGGTTAATGAAAAACTGTTTTTT. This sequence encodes CASSQDQQGGVNEKLFF.

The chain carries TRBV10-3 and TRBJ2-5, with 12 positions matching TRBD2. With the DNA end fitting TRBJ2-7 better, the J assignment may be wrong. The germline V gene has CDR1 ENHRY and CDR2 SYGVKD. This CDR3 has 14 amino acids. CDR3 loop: CAISYGLAGYEQYF. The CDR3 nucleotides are TGTGCCATCAGTTACGGACTAGCGGGGTACGAGCAGTACTTC.

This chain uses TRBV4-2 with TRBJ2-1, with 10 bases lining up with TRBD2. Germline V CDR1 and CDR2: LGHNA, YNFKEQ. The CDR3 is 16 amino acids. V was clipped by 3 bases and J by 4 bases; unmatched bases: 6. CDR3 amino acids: CASSHLSGGLYNEQFF. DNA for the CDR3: TGTGCCAGCAGCCACCTTAGCGGGGGGCTTTACAATGAGCAGTTCTTC.

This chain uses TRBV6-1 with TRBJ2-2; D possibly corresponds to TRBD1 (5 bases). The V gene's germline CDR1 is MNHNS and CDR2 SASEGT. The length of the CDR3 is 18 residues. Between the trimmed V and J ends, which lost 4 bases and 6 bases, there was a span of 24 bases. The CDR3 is CASSGAVTWGRDAGELFF. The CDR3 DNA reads TGTGCCAGCAGTGGCGCTGTGACGTGGGGCAGGGATGCCGGGGAGCTGTTTTTT.

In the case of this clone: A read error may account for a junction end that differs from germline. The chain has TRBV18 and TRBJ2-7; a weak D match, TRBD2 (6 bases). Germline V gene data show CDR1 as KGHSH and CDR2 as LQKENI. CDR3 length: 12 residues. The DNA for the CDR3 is TGTGCCAGCTCACCGAAGACCGGGACTCTTTTATTC. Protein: CASSPKTGTLLF. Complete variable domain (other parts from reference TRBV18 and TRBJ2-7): NAGVMQNPRHLVRRRGQEARLRCSPMKGHSHVYWYRQLPEEGLKFMVYLQKENIIDESGMPKERFSAEFPKEGPSILRIQQVVRGDSAAYFCASSPKTGTLLFGPGTRLTVT.

The CDR3 DNA reads TGTGCCAGCAGCTCACCGGGACAGGGATACACCATATATTTT. This codes for CASSSPGQGYTIYF. V and J are TRBV7-9 and TRBJ1-3, with 9 bases fitting TRBD1. The CDR3 contains 14 residues. The V and J ends lost 4 bases and 8 bases, in that order; junction bases with no gene match: 6. Looked up from germline, CDR1 is SEHNR and CDR2 is FQNEAQ (reference sequence).

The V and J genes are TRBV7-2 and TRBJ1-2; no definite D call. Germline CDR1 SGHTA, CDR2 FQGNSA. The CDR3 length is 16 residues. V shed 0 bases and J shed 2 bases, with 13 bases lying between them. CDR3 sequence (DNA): TGTGCCAGCAGCTTAGCCGGGCCTAGCTCAAACTATGGCTACACCTTC. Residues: CASSLAGPSSNYGYTF. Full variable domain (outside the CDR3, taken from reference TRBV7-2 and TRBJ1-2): GAGVSQSPSNKVTEKGKDVELRCDPISGHTALYWYRQSLGQGLEFLIYFQGNSAPDKSGLPSDRFSAERTGGSVSTLTIQRTQQEDSAVYLCASSLAGPSSNYGYTFGSGTRLTVV.

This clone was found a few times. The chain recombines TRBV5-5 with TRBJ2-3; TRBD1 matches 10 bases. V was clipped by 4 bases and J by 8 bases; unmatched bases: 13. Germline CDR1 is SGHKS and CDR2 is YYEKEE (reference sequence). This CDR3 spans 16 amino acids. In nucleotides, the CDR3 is TGTGCCAGCAGCAAGGACGGGGGACAGGGGTTTGTTACGCAGTATTTT. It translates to CASSKDGGQGFVTQYF.

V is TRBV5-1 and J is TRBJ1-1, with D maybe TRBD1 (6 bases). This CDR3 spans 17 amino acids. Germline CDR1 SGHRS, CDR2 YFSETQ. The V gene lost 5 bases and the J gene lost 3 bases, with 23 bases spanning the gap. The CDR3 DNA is TGCGCCAGCAGGCCGGTCTACAGGGCTGTAAAGTACACTGAAGCTTTCTTT. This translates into CASRPVYRAVKYTEAFF. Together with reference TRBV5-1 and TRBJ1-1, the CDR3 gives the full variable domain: KAGVTQTPRYLIKTRGQQVTLSCSPISGHRSVSWYQQTPGQGLQFLFEYFSETQRNKGNFPGRFSGRQFSNSRSEMNVSTLELGDSALYLCASRPVYRAVKYTEAFFGQGTRLTVV.

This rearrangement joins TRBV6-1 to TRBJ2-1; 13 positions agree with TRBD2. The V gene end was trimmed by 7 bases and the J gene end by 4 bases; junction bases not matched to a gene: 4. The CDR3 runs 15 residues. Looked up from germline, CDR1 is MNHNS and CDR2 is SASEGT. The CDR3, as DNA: TGTGCCAGCACTCGGACTAGCGGGAGATACAATGAGCAGTTCTTC. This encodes CASTRTSGRYNEQFF.

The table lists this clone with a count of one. The CDR3 nucleotides read TGTGCCAGCAGCTTAGGTAGCGGGGGGAACTCCTACGAGCAGTACTTC. Amino acid sequence: CASSLGSGGNSYEQYF. The genes are TRBV7-6 and TRBJ2-7; 10 bases are shared with TRBD2. The germline V gene encodes CDR1 SGHVS and CDR2 FNYEAQ. V trimming: 1 base; J trimming: 0 bases; junction bases outside the gene matches: 3. This CDR3 contains 16 residues.

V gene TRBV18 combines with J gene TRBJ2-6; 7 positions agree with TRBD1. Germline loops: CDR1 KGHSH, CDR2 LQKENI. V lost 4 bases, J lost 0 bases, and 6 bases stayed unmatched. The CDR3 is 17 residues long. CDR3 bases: TGTGCCAGCTCACAATCAGGGGGTCCCTCTGGGGCCAACGTCCTGACTTTC. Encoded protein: CASSQSGGPSGANVLTF.

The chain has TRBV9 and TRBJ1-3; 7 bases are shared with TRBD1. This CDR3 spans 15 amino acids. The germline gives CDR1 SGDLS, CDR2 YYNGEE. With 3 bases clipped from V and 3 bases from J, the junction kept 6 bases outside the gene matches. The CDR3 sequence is CASSAGGQIGNTIYF. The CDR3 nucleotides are TGTGCCAGCAGCGCTGGGGGACAGATTGGAAACACCATATATTTT. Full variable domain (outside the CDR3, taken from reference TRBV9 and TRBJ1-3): DSGVTQTPKHLITATGQRVTLRCSPRSGDLSVYWYQQSLDQGLQFLIQYYNGEERAKGNILERFSAQQFPDLHSELNLSSLELGDSALYFCASSAGGQIGNTIYFGEGSWLTVV.

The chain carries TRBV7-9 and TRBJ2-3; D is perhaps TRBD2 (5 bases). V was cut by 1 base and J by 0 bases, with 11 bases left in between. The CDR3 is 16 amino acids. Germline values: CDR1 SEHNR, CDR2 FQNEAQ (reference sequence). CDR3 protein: CASSLVLALSTDTQYF. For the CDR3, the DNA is TGTGCCAGCAGCTTAGTGCTAGCCCTCAGCACAGATACGCAGTATTTT. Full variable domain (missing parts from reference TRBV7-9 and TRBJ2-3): DTGVSQNPRHKITKRGQNVTFRCDPISEHNRLYWYRQTLGQGPEFLTYFQNEAQLEKSRLLSDRFSAERPKGSFSTLEIQRTEQGDSAMYLCASSLVLALSTDTQYFGPGTRLTVL.

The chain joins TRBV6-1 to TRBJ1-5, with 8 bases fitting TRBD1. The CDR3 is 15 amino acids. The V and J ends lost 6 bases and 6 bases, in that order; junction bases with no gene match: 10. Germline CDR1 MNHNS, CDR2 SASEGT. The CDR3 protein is CASSVDREVTQPQHF. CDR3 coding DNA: TGTGCCAGCAGCGTGGACAGGGAAGTGACTCAGCCCCAGCATTTT.

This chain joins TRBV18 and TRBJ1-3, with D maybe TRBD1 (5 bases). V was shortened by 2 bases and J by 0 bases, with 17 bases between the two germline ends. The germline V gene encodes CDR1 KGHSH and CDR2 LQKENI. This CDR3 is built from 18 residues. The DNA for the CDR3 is TGTGCCAGCTCACCATCTGGAGGGGACGTGTCCTCTGGAAACACCATATATTTT. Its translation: CASSPSGGDVSSGNTIYF.